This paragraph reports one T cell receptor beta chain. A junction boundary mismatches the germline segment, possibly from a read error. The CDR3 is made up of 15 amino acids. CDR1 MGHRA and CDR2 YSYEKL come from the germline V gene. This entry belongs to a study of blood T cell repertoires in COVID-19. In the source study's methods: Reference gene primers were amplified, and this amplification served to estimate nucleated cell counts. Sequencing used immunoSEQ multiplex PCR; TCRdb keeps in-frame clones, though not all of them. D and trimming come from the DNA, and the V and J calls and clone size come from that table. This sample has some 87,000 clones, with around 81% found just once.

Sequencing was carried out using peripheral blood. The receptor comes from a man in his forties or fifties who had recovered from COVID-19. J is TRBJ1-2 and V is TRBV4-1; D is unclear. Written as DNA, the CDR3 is TGCGCCAGCAGCGAAGAACCGGGAACTATCTATGGCTACACCTTC. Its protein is CASSEEPGTIYGYTF.